A single TCR beta chain is shown here with its context. These data belong to a study of CD8+ T cells in alopecia areata. Whole-study context: Those patients who were treated received oral tofacitinib, which was given at 5 to 10 mg twice daily for moderate-to-severe alopecia areata.

RNA was isolated and reverse transcribed to cDNA, the sequencing template. Sequencing used immunoSEQ multiplex PCR; TCRdb keeps in-frame clones, though not all of them. The data hold approximately 180,000 clones, with about 60% observed a single time. The receptor comes from a human donor with alopecia areata. This material consisted of CD4+ T cells sorted from blood, taken at week 0.

Here the CDR3 DNA reads TGTGCCAGCAGCTCAATCCAACAAGAGACCCAGTACTTC. Encoded protein: CASSSIQQETQYF. The V gene is TRBV7-2, the J gene TRBJ2-5; D is ambiguous. This CDR3 is 13 amino acids long. Germline V gives CDR1 SGHTA, CDR2 FQGNSA. V dropped 4 bases and J dropped 2 bases, with 8 bases sitting between them.